This is a list of T cell receptor beta chains from one sample in a study of a mutant IDH1 vaccine in newly diagnosed glioma. Method: immunoSEQ multiplex PCR; TCRdb's copy keeps in-frame clones and lacks some. The sample holds about 54,000 clones, over 80% seen once. For these receptors, no antigen is known. Sequenced material: PBMCs, taken from a glioma patient whose treatment included an IDH1 peptide vaccine. Receptors were obtained from a woman between 45 and 60 years old with glioma. CDR3s include the opening cysteine and the closing phenylalanine or tryptophan. D genes are given only for firm matches. The size entry is marked missing in some rows and otherwise reads once, few, many or a size class.

cdr3_nt: TGTGCCAGCAGCTTGGGGGACAGGACCACAGATACGCAGTATTTT
cdr3_aa: CASSLGDRTTDTQYF
d_call: TRBD1
clone_size: NA
j_call: TRBJ2-3
v_call: TRBV5-6
cdr3_length: 15

cdr3_nt: TGTGCCTGGAGTGTACGGGTCAGCACAGATACGCAGTATTTT
cdr3_aa: CAWSVRVSTDTQYF
d_call: NA
clone_size: NA
j_call: TRBJ2-3
v_call: TRBV30
cdr3_length: 14

cdr3_nt: TGTGCCAGCAGCTTGCAGGTTGGCGGGAGTAATCAGCCCCAGCATTTT
cdr3_aa: CASSLQVGGSNQPQHF
d_call: NA
clone_size: NA
j_call: TRBJ1-5
v_call: TRBV5-8
cdr3_length: 16

cdr3_nt: TGTGCCAGCACCAGGTCCGCGAACACCGGGGAGCTGTTTTTT
cdr3_aa: CASTRSANTGELFF
d_call: NA
clone_size: NA
j_call: TRBJ2-2
v_call: TRBV2
cdr3_length: 14

cdr3_nt: TGCAGCGACAGCGGCTCTAACTATGGCTACACCTTC
cdr3_aa: CSDSGSNYGYTF
d_call: NA
clone_size: NA
j_call: TRBJ1-2
v_call: TRBV29-1
cdr3_length: 12

cdr3_nt: TGTGCCAGTAGGCCACGTACAGGCACCTACGAGCAGTACTTC
cdr3_aa: CASRPRTGTYEQYF
d_call: NA
clone_size: NA
j_call: TRBJ2-7
v_call: TRBV19
cdr3_length: 14

cdr3_nt: TGTGCCAGCAGTGAACAGAGCACTGGAAACACCATATATTTT
cdr3_aa: CASSEQSTGNTIYF
d_call: NA
clone_size: NA
j_call: TRBJ1-3
v_call: TRBV27
cdr3_length: 14

cdr3_nt: TGTGCCAGCAGTGCTGACAGGGACGCTAATGAAAAACTGTTTTTT
cdr3_aa: CASSADRDANEKLFF
d_call: TRBD1
clone_size: NA
j_call: TRBJ1-4
v_call: TRBV6-1
cdr3_length: 15

cdr3_nt: TGTGCCAGCTCACCAAGGGGGAACACTGAAGCTTTCTTT
cdr3_aa: CASSPRGNTEAFF
d_call: NA
clone_size: NA
j_call: TRBJ1-1
v_call: TRBV18
cdr3_length: 13

cdr3_nt: TGTGCCAGCAGAGGGGCGGGAAACAGCAGAGGAGATACGCAGTATTTT
cdr3_aa: CASRGAGNSRGDTQYF
d_call: NA
clone_size: NA
j_call: TRBJ2-3
v_call: TRBV28
cdr3_length: 16

cdr3_nt: TGTGCCAGCAGCTTGGGCCTTAATCAGCCCCAGCATTTT
cdr3_aa: CASSLGLNQPQHF
d_call: NA
clone_size: NA
j_call: TRBJ1-5
v_call: TRBV5-8
cdr3_length: 13

cdr3_nt: TGTGCCAGCAGCTTAACGGGGGCTATGGGAGATACGCAGTATTTT
cdr3_aa: CASSLTGAMGDTQYF
d_call: NA
clone_size: NA
j_call: TRBJ2-3
v_call: TRBV11-3
cdr3_length: 15

cdr3_nt: TGCAGCGTCTTGAGGGGGGACAGGGGTTATGGCTACACCTTC
cdr3_aa: CSVLRGDRGYGYTF
d_call: TRBD1
clone_size: NA
j_call: TRBJ1-2
v_call: TRBV29-1
cdr3_length: 14

cdr3_nt: TGCGCCAGCAGCACAAACCCTCTCTACAATGAGCAGTTCTTC
cdr3_aa: CASSTNPLYNEQFF
d_call: NA
clone_size: NA
j_call: TRBJ2-1
v_call: TRBV5-1
cdr3_length: 14

cdr3_nt: TGTGCCAGCAACCGGGGAAGGGACGACGGCGAAGCTTTCTTT
cdr3_aa: CASNRGRDDGEAFF
d_call: NA
clone_size: NA
j_call: TRBJ1-1
v_call: TRBV7-2
cdr3_length: 14

cdr3_nt: TGTGCCAGCAGCCCCTCGGGGGCCGATGGGGCCCAGCATTTT
cdr3_aa: CASSPSGADGAQHF
d_call: NA
clone_size: once
j_call: TRBJ1-5
v_call: TRBV7-2
cdr3_length: 14

cdr3_nt: TGTGCCACCAGCCCCCGCCTAGTCCAAGAGACCCAGTACTTC
cdr3_aa: CATSPRLVQETQYF
d_call: NA
clone_size: NA
j_call: TRBJ2-5
v_call: TRBV15
cdr3_length: 14

cdr3_nt: TGCGCCAGCAGCTATGATAGCGGGACAGACTTCTACGAGCAGTACTTC
cdr3_aa: CASSYDSGTDFYEQYF
d_call: NA
clone_size: NA
j_call: TRBJ2-7
v_call: TRBV5-1
cdr3_length: 16

cdr3_nt: TGTGCCAGCTCACCGTTGACGGATCCTAATTCACCCCTCCACTTT
cdr3_aa: CASSPLTDPNSPLHF
d_call: NA
clone_size: NA
j_call: TRBJ1-6
v_call: TRBV18
cdr3_length: 15

cdr3_nt: TGTGCCAGCAGTGAAATGGGGGCTCATGGCTACACCTTC
cdr3_aa: CASSEMGAHGYTF
d_call: NA
clone_size: NA
j_call: TRBJ1-2
v_call: TRBV6-1
cdr3_length: 13

cdr3_nt: TGTGCCAGCAGCTTAGGGGGGTTCAATCAGCCCCAGCATTTT
cdr3_aa: CASSLGGFNQPQHF
d_call: NA
clone_size: NA
j_call: TRBJ1-5
v_call: TRBV5-6
cdr3_length: 14

cdr3_nt: TGCGCCAGCAGCACGGGACAGATTAATGAAAAACTGTTTTTT
cdr3_aa: CASSTGQINEKLFF
d_call: TRBD1
clone_size: NA
j_call: TRBJ1-4
v_call: TRBV5-1
cdr3_length: 14

cdr3_nt: TGTGCCACCAGCGAGGACTTCAACTACAATGAGCAGTTCTTC
cdr3_aa: CATSEDFNYNEQFF
d_call: NA
clone_size: NA
j_call: TRBJ2-1
v_call: TRBV15
cdr3_length: 14

cdr3_nt: TGTGCCAGCAGGAGGGGGCCGATCCCGAATGAGCAGTTCTTC
cdr3_aa: CASRRGPIPNEQFF
d_call: TRBD1
clone_size: NA
j_call: TRBJ2-1
v_call: TRBV2
cdr3_length: 14

cdr3_nt: TGCAGTGCGCGGGGGGACACTGAAGCTTTCTTT
cdr3_aa: CSARGDTEAFF
d_call: NA
clone_size: NA
j_call: TRBJ1-1
v_call: TRBV20-1
cdr3_length: 11

cdr3_nt: TGTGCCAGTAGTGGATGGACTGCAAATTCACCCCTCCACTTT
cdr3_aa: CASSGWTANSPLHF
d_call: NA
clone_size: NA
j_call: TRBJ1-6
v_call: TRBV19
cdr3_length: 14

cdr3_nt: TGTGCCAGCAGCTCGGGACAGCTGAACACTGAAGCTTTCTTT
cdr3_aa: CASSSGQLNTEAFF
d_call: TRBD1
clone_size: NA
j_call: TRBJ1-1
v_call: TRBV7-2
cdr3_length: 14

cdr3_nt: TGTGCCAGCCGTCCCGGGACAGGGGGCACTGAAGCTTTCTTT
cdr3_aa: CASRPGTGGTEAFF
d_call: TRBD1
clone_size: NA
j_call: TRBJ1-1
v_call: TRBV2
cdr3_length: 14

cdr3_nt: TGTGCCAGCAGCCTAGACGGGGACGAGTATCAGCCCCAGCATTTT
cdr3_aa: CASSLDGDEYQPQHF
d_call: NA
clone_size: NA
j_call: TRBJ1-5
v_call: TRBV7-3
cdr3_length: 15

cdr3_nt: TGCGCCAGCAGCCGGGACAGGAACACCGGGGAGCTGTTTTTT
cdr3_aa: CASSRDRNTGELFF
d_call: TRBD1
clone_size: NA
j_call: TRBJ2-2
v_call: TRBV10-1
cdr3_length: 14

cdr3_nt: TGTGCCAGCAGTAAGCCGGGACTAGAATACGAGCAGTACTTC
cdr3_aa: CASSKPGLEYEQYF
d_call: TRBD2
clone_size: NA
j_call: TRBJ2-7
v_call: TRBV6-5
cdr3_length: 14

cdr3_nt: TGTGCCAGCAGCTTGGCGAGTCTTAGGGGTTTCTCCTACAATGAGCAGTTCTTC
cdr3_aa: CASSLASLRGFSYNEQFF
d_call: NA
clone_size: NA
j_call: TRBJ2-1
v_call: TRBV5-4
cdr3_length: 18

cdr3_nt: TGTGCCAGCAGCTTAATGGCGGGCACCGGGGAGCTGTTTTTT
cdr3_aa: CASSLMAGTGELFF
d_call: NA
clone_size: NA
j_call: TRBJ2-2
v_call: TRBV7-3
cdr3_length: 14

cdr3_nt: TGCGCCAGCAGCCAAGCGGGACTAGCGTTCTCCAATGAGCAGTTCTTC
cdr3_aa: CASSQAGLAFSNEQFF
d_call: TRBD2
clone_size: NA
j_call: TRBJ2-1
v_call: TRBV4-1
cdr3_length: 16

cdr3_nt: TGTGCCAGCTTAGAAATCGACATTCAGTACTTC
cdr3_aa: CASLEIDIQYF
d_call: NA
clone_size: NA
j_call: TRBJ2-4
v_call: TRBV6-1
cdr3_length: 11

cdr3_nt: TGTGCCAGCTCACCACCCTCAGGGGACGGAAACACCATATATTTT
cdr3_aa: CASSPPSGDGNTIYF
d_call: NA
clone_size: NA
j_call: TRBJ1-3
v_call: TRBV18
cdr3_length: 15

cdr3_nt: TGTGCCAGCGCCCGGGGGTATAATTCACCCCTCCACTTT
cdr3_aa: CASARGYNSPLHF
d_call: NA
clone_size: few
j_call: TRBJ1-6
v_call: TRBV14
cdr3_length: 13

cdr3_nt: TGTGCCGTCCAGGGGAGGAAAAGCAATCAGCCCCAGCATTTT
cdr3_aa: CAVQGRKSNQPQHF
d_call: NA
clone_size: NA
j_call: TRBJ1-5
v_call: TRBV6-8
cdr3_length: 14

cdr3_nt: TGTGCCAGCAGCGCGAATGGCTATGGCTACACCTTC
cdr3_aa: CASSANGYGYTF
d_call: NA
clone_size: NA
j_call: TRBJ1-2
v_call: TRBV9
cdr3_length: 12

cdr3_nt: TGTGCCAGCTCACCATCACTAGCGGGGGGGACAGATACGCAGTATTTT
cdr3_aa: CASSPSLAGGTDTQYF
d_call: TRBD2
clone_size: NA
j_call: TRBJ2-3
v_call: TRBV18
cdr3_length: 16

cdr3_nt: TGCAGCGTTGAAGACGCGGACAGGGTCGACGGCTACACCTTC
cdr3_aa: CSVEDADRVDGYTF
d_call: TRBD1
clone_size: once
j_call: TRBJ1-2
v_call: TRBV29-1
cdr3_length: 14

cdr3_nt: TGTGCCAGTAGTCTACAGGGCAGGACGAACACTGAAGCTTTCTTT
cdr3_aa: CASSLQGRTNTEAFF
d_call: NA
clone_size: NA
j_call: TRBJ1-1
v_call: TRBV19
cdr3_length: 15

cdr3_nt: TGTGCCAGCAGCTTAGCAGGGACGGGACAGGGGGACGGCTACACCTTC
cdr3_aa: CASSLAGTGQGDGYTF
d_call: TRBD1
clone_size: NA
j_call: TRBJ1-2
v_call: TRBV7-9
cdr3_length: 16

cdr3_nt: TGTGCCAGCAGAGGGGGACAGGGGGAAGGATTT
cdr3_aa: CASRGGQGEGF
d_call: TRBD1
clone_size: NA
j_call: TRBJ1-1
v_call: TRBV2
cdr3_length: 11

cdr3_nt: TGCGCCAGCGCCGGTAGGGACAGCCCCACAGATACGCAGTATTTT
cdr3_aa: CASAGRDSPTDTQYF
d_call: TRBD1
clone_size: NA
j_call: TRBJ2-3
v_call: TRBV10-2
cdr3_length: 15

cdr3_nt: TGCGCCAGCAGCTTGGGACAGGGGTTTGGGCAGTTCTTC
cdr3_aa: CASSLGQGFGQFF
d_call: TRBD1
clone_size: NA
j_call: TRBJ2-1
v_call: TRBV5-1
cdr3_length: 13

cdr3_nt: TGTGCCGGTCCCGTGGGTCAGCCCCAGCATTTT
cdr3_aa: CAGPVGQPQHF
d_call: NA
clone_size: NA
j_call: TRBJ1-5
v_call: TRBV19
cdr3_length: 11

cdr3_nt: TGTGCCAGTAGTTCGCCTTTAACTGTATCTAATGAAAAACTGTTTTTT
cdr3_aa: CASSSPLTVSNEKLFF
d_call: NA
clone_size: NA
j_call: TRBJ1-4
v_call: TRBV19
cdr3_length: 16

cdr3_nt: TGTGCCAGCAGTGAAAGGGGAGGGCATAATTCACCCCTCCACTTT
cdr3_aa: CASSERGGHNSPLHF
d_call: NA
clone_size: once
j_call: TRBJ1-6
v_call: TRBV2
cdr3_length: 15

cdr3_nt: TGTGCCAGCAGCTTATCCCACACCGGGGAGCTGTTTTTT
cdr3_aa: CASSLSHTGELFF
d_call: NA
clone_size: few
j_call: TRBJ2-2
v_call: TRBV7-3
cdr3_length: 13

cdr3_nt: TGTGCCAGCAGCTTAGTTAGGGACGGAAACACCATATATTTT
cdr3_aa: CASSLVRDGNTIYF
d_call: NA
clone_size: NA
j_call: TRBJ1-3
v_call: TRBV7-2
cdr3_length: 14

cdr3_nt: TGTGCCAGCAGCTTATATAGGACAGGGGGCAACTATGGCTACACCTTC
cdr3_aa: CASSLYRTGGNYGYTF
d_call: TRBD1
clone_size: NA
j_call: TRBJ1-2
v_call: TRBV5-8
cdr3_length: 16